In its sample, the clone carrying this T cell receptor beta chain was seen a few times. Antigen unknown. This record belongs to a study of cytomegalovirus exposure and HLA in healthy donors. At the level of the study: Researchers found that more than 70% of 398 genotyped donors fell within the Caucasian-associated ancestry cluster.

Each donor was nominally healthy when sampled (though unrecorded immune exposures were likely). The CDR3 consists of 13 residues. Trimming took 6 bases from V and 4 from J, leaving 10 bases between them. CDR1 and CDR2 from the germline V gene are MNHEY and SVGAGI. Points from the study as a whole: Several top significant clusters appeared, in a later analysis, to be linked to common viral pathogens.

The PCR contained 60 Vbeta and 13 Jbeta primers. Authors' processing steps: About 11 million of some 80 million unique TCR beta chains were shared, per a later count. Repertoires were generated with immunoSEQ multiplex PCR, while TCRdb's copy carries only in-frame clones and drops some. That table is the source of V, J and clone size, and D and trimming were worked out from the DNA. The table lists 180,000 or so clones, approximately 80% of them singletons. Sequencing input: PBMCs. This chain joins TRBV6-5 and TRBJ1-3; D is ambiguous. This sequence originates from a man between 18 and 35 years old in good health and CMV-seronegative. The CDR3 bases are TGTGCCAGCAGCGAGCAGGCGGGAAACACCATATATTTT. Translation gives CASSEQAGNTIYF.